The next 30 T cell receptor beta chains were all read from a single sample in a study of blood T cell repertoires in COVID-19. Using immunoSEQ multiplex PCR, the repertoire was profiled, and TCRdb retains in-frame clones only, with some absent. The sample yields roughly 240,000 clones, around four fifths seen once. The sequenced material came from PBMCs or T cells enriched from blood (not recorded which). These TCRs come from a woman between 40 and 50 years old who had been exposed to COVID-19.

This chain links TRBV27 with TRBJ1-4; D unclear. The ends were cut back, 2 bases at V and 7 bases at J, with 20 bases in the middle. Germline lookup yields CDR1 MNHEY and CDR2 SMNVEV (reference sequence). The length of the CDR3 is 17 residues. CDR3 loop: CASSLGPPPLNFEKLFF. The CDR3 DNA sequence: TGTGCCAGCAGTTTAGGCCCCCCGCCACTAAACTTTGAAAAACTGTTTTTT.

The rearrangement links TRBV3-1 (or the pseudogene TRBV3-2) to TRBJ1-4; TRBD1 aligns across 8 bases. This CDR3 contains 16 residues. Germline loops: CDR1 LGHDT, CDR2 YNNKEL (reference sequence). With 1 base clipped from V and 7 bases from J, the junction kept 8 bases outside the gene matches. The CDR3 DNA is TGTGCCAGCAGCCAAGCAGGACAGGGAAGTGGTGAAAAACTGTTTTTT. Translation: CASSQAGQGSGEKLFF.

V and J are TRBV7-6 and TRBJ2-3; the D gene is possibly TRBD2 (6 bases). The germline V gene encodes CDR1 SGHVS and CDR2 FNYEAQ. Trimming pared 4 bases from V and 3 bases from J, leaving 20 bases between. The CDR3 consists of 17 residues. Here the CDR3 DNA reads TGTGCCAGCAGCTCACTGCCCCCGGGGGAAGGTACAGATACGCAGTATTTT. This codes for CASSSLPPGEGTDTQYF.

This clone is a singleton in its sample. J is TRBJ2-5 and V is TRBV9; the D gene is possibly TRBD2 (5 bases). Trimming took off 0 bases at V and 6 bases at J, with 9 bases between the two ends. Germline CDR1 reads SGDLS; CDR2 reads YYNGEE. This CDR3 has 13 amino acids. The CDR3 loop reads CASSVGTYQTQYF. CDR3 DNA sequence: TGTGCCAGCAGCGTAGGGACTTATCAGACCCAGTACTTC.

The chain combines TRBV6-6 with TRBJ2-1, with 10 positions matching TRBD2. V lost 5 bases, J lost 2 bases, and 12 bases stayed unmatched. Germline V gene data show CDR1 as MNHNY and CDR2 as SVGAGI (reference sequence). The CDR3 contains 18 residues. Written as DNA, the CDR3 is TGTGCCAGCAGTCGACCCCTTTCGAGCGGGGGGGCCTACAATGAGCAGTTCTTC. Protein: CASSRPLSSGGAYNEQFF.

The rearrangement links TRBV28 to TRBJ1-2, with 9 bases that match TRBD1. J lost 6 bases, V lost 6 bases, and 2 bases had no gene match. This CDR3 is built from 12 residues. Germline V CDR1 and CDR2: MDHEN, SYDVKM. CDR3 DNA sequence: TGTGCCAGCAGAAGGACAGGGGATGGCTACACCTTC. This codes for CASRRTGDGYTF.

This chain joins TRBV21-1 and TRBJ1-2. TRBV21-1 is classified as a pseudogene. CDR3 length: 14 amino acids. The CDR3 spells CASSKVEGDYGYTF. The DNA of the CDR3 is TGTGCCAGCAGCAAAGTTGAGGGCGACTATGGCTACACCTTC.

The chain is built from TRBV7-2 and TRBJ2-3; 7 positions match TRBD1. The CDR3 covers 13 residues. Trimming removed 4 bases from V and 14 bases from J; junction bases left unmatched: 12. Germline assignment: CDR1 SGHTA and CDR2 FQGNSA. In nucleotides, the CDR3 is TGTGCCAGCAGCTCCGCCGCCGGGACAGTCTCGTATTTT. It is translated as CASSSAAGTVSYF.

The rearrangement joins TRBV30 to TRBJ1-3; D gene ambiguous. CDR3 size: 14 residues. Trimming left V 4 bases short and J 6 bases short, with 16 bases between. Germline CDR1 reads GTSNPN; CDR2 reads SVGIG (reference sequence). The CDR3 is CAWIIETSVNTIYF. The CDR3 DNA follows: TGTGCCTGGATAATTGAGACATCCGTAAACACCATATATTTT.

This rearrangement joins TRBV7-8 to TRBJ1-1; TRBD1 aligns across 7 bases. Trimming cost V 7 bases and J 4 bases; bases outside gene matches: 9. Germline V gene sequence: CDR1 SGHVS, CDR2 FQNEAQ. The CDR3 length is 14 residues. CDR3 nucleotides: TGTGCCAGCACCGAGGGGGCGCAGGGCACTGAAGCTTTCTTT. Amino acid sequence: CASTEGAQGTEAFF.

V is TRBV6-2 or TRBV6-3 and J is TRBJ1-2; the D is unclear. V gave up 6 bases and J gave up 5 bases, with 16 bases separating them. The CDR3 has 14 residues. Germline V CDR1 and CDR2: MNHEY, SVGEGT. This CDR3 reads CASSTSGPSYGYTF. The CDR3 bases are TGTGCCAGCAGCACGAGCGGGCCGTCATATGGCTACACCTTC.

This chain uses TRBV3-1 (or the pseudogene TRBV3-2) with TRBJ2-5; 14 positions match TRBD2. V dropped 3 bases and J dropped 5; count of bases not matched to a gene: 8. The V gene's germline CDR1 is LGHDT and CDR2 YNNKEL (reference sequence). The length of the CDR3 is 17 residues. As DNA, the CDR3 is TGTGCCAGCAGCCACCTGACTAGCGGGGGGGCCCGGGAGACCCAGTACTTC. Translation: CASSHLTSGGARETQYF.

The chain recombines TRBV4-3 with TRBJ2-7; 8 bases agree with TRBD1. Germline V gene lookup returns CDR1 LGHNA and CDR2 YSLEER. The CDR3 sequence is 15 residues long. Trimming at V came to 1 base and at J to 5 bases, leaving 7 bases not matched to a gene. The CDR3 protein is CASSQAQTGEDEQYF. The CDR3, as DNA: TGCGCCAGCAGCCAAGCCCAGACAGGGGAAGACGAGCAGTACTTC.

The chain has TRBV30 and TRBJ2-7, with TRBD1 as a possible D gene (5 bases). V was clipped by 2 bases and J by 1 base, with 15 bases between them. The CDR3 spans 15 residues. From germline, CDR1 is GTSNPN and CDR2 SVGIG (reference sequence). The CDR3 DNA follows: TGTGCCTGGAGTAACGGCAGGGTCCGATCCTACGAGCAGTACTTC. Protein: CAWSNGRVRSYEQYF.

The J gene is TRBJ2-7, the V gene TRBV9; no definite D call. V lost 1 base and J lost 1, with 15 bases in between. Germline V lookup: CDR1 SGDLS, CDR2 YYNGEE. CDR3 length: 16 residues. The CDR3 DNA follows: TGTGCCAGCAGCGTAAGTGGAACAGCTGATTCCTACGAGCAGTACTTC. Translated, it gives CASSVSGTADSYEQYF. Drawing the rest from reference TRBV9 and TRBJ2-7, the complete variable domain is DSGVTQTPKHLITATGQRVTLRCSPRSGDLSVYWYQQSLDQGLQFLIQYYNGEERAKGNILERFSAQQFPDLHSELNLSSLELGDSALYFCASSVSGTADSYEQYFGPGTRLTVT.

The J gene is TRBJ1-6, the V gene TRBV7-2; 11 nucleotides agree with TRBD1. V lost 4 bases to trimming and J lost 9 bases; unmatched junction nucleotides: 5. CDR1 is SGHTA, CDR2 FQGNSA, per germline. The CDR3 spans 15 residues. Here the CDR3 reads CASSWGQGVPSPLHF. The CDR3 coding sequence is TGTGCCAGCAGCTGGGGACAGGGGGTTCCTTCACCCCTCCACTTT.

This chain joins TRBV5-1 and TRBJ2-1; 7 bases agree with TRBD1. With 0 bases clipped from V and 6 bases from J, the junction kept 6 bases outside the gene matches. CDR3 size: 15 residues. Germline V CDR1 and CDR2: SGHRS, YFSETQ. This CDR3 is CASSLEGQLLNEQFF. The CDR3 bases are TGCGCCAGCAGCTTGGAGGGACAGCTCCTCAATGAGCAGTTCTTC.

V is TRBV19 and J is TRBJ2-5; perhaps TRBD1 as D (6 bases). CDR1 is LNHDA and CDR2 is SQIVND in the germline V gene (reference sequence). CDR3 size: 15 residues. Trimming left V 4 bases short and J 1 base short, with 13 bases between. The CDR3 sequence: CASSTYGQFQETQYF. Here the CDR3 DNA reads TGTGCCAGTAGTACCTACGGACAGTTCCAAGAGACCCAGTACTTC.

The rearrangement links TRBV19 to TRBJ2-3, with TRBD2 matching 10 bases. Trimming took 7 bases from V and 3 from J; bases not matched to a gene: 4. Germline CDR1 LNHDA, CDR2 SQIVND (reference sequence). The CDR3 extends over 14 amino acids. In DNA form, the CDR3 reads TGTGCCAGTAAATCTAGCGGGGGTACAGATACGCAGTATTTT. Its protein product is CASKSSGGTDTQYF.

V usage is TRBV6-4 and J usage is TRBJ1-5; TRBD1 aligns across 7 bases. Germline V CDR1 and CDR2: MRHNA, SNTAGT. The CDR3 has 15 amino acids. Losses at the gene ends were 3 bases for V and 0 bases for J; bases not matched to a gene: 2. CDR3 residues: CASSEQGSSNQPQHF. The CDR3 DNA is TGTGCCAGCAGTGAACAGGGGTCTAGCAATCAGCCCCAGCATTTT.

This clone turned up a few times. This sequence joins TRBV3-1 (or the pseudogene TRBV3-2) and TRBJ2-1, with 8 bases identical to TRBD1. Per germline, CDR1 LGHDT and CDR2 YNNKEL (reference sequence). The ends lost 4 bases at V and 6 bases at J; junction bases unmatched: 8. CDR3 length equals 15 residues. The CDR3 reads CASSLGHTGGNEQFF. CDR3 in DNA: TGTGCCAGCAGCCTAGGCCACACAGGGGGCAATGAGCAGTTCTTC.

This CDR3 is CASSQAAGVGEKLFF. DNA of the CDR3: TGCGCCAGCAGCCAAGCGGCAGGGGTGGGAGAAAAACTGTTTTTT. The chain uses TRBV4-3 and TRBJ1-4; D may be TRBD1 (6 bases). The CDR3 sequence is 15 residues long. Germline CDR1 LGHNA, CDR2 YSLEER. V shed 1 base and J shed 8 bases, with 14 bases lying between them.

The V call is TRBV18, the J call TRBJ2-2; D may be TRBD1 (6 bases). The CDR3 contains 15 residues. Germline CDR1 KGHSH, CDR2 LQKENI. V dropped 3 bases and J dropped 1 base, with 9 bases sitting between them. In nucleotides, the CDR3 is TGTGCCAGCTCACCCCAGACAGGGAACACCGGGGAGCTGTTTTTT. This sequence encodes CASSPQTGNTGELFF.

In DNA, the CDR3 is TGTGCCAGCAGCCAAGAGTACAGGGAAGAGACCCAGTACTTC. The encoded protein is CASSQEYREETQYF. This rearrangement joins TRBV3-1 (or the pseudogene TRBV3-2) to TRBJ2-5, with a possible D match to TRBD1 (6 bases). Per germline, CDR1 LGHDT and CDR2 YNNKEL (reference sequence). The CDR3 length is 14 residues. V lost 0 bases to trimming and J lost 3 bases, with 8 bases between them.

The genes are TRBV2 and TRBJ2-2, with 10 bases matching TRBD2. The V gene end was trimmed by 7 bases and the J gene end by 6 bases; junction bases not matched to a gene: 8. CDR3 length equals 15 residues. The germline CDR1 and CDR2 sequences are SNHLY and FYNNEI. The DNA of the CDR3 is TGTGCCAGCACCGATGTAGCGGGGGGAGCCGGGGAGCTGTTTTTT. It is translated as CASTDVAGGAGELFF. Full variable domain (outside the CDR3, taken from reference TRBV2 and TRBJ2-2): EPEVTQTPSHQVTQMGQEVILRCVPISNHLYFYWYRQILGQKVEFLVSFYNNEISEKSEIFDDQFSVERPDGSNFTLKIRSTKLEDSAMYFCASTDVAGGAGELFFGEGSRLTVL.

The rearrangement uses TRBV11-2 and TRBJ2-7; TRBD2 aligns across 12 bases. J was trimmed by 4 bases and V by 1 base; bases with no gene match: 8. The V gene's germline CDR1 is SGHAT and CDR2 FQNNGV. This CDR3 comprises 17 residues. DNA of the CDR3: TGTGCCAGCAGCTTAGCGGGAAGGACTAGCGGGGATTACGAGCAGTACTTC. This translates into CASSLAGRTSGDYEQYF. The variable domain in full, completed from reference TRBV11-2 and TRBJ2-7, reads EAGVAQSPRYKIIEKRQSVAFWCNPISGHATLYWYQQILGQGPKLLIQFQNNGVVDDSQLPKDRFSAERLKGVDSTLKIQPAKLEDSAVYLCASSLAGRTSGDYEQYFGPGTRLTVT.

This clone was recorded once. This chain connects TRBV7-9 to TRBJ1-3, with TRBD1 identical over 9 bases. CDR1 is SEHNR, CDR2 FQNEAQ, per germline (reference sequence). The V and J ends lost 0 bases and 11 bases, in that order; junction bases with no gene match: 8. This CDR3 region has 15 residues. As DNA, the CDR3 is TGTGCCAGCAGCTTAGCGGGACAGGGCCTTTTTGCCATATATTTT. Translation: CASSLAGQGLFAIYF.

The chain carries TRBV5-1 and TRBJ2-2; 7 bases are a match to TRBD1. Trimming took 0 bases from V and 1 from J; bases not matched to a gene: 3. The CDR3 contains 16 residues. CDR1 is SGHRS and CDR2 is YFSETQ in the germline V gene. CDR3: CASSLAPGGNTGELFF. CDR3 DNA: TGCGCCAGCAGCTTGGCTCCAGGGGGGAACACCGGGGAGCTGTTTTTT.

This chain's CDR3 is CASTTVLPGQNSPLHF. Written as DNA, the CDR3 is TGTGCCAGCACAACAGTCCTACCGGGACAAAATTCACCCCTCCACTTT. The chain combines TRBV28 with TRBJ1-6, with D possibly TRBD1 on 6 matching bases. CDR3 length: 16 amino acids. V dropped 7 bases and J dropped 7 bases, with 20 bases sitting between them. Germline CDR1 and CDR2: MDHEN and SYDVKM.

The CDR3 region is CASTPSSRIEQFF. In DNA, the CDR3 is TGTGCCAGCACCCCCTCTAGTCGAATAGAGCAGTTCTTC. This chain links TRBV12-3 or TRBV12-4 with TRBJ2-1; the D is unclear. V gave up 7 bases and J gave up 10 bases, with 17 bases separating them. CDR3 length: 13 amino acids.